Listed below are T cell receptor beta chains from one sample, sequenced in a study of blood T cells in healthy people across ages. Via MiXCR, TCRdb re-called the 5' RACE reads, giving one row per CDR3 protein. The sample holds about 1.6 million distinct CDR3 sequences, 34% seen once. Input material: blood. The source is a woman aged 30 to 39 in good health. CDR3s include the opening cysteine and the closing phenylalanine or tryptophan. D genes are given only for firm matches. A row's size may be missing; if present it is once, few, many or a size class.

abundance: many
d_gene: -
v_gene: TRBV29-1
j_gene: TRBJ2-1
CDR3nt: TGCAGCGTTGACCCCGGGACCGTATCGTACAATGAGCAGTTCTTC
CDR3aa: CSVDPGTVSYNEQFF

abundance: -
d_gene: -
v_gene: TRBV27
j_gene: TRBJ2-1
CDR3nt: TGTGCCAGCAGTTTGATCCCCCCATCTCCAGGCTCCTACAATGAGCAGTTCTTC
CDR3aa: CASSLIPPSPGSYNEQFF

abundance: -
d_gene: TRBD1
v_gene: TRBV20-1
j_gene: TRBJ1-1
CDR3nt: TGCAGTGCTAGAATACCGGGACAGGGTTTCACTGAAGCTTTCTTT
CDR3aa: CSARIPGQGFTEAFF

abundance: once
d_gene: TRBD1
v_gene: TRBV27
j_gene: TRBJ1-2
CDR3nt: TGTGCCAGCAGTTCCCCCGGCGCAGGGGGCTATGGCCACACCTTC
CDR3aa: CASSSPGAGGYGHTF

abundance: -
d_gene: TRBD2
v_gene: TRBV7-6
j_gene: TRBJ2-3
CDR3nt: TGTGCCAGCAGCGGCTCCACTAGCGGGAGGAGGGCAGATACGCAGTATTTT
CDR3aa: CASSGSTSGRRADTQYF

abundance: -
d_gene: TRBD2
v_gene: TRBV27
j_gene: TRBJ2-1
CDR3nt: TGTGCCAGCAGTTTCGACGGGGGGTCGACTAGCGGAGGGTCCTACAAGGAGCAGTTCTTC
CDR3aa: CASSFDGGSTSGGSYKEQFF

abundance: few
d_gene: TRBD1
v_gene: TRBV12-3/TRBV12-4
j_gene: TRBJ2-7
CDR3nt: TGTGCCAGCAGTTTCGGCAGGGGGCTCGACGAGCAGTACTTC
CDR3aa: CASSFGRGLDEQYF

abundance: once
d_gene: TRBD2
v_gene: TRBV7-9
j_gene: TRBJ2-3
CDR3nt: TGTGCCAGCAGCTCCAGACTAGCGGGGGCCTACACAGATACGCAGGATTTT
CDR3aa: CASSSRLAGAYTDTQDF

abundance: -
d_gene: -
v_gene: TRBV5-1
j_gene: TRBJ2-1
CDR3nt: TGCGCCAGCAGCTTGGCTGGGGGCGCCTCCAATGAGCAGTTCTTC
CDR3aa: CASSLAGGASNEQFF

abundance: -
d_gene: -
v_gene: TRBV27
j_gene: TRBJ2-1
CDR3nt: TGTGCCAGCAGTCCGTCTCGCGGGGACTCCTCCAATGGGCAGTTCTTC
CDR3aa: CASSPSRGDSSNGQFF

abundance: -
d_gene: TRBD1
v_gene: TRBV7-9
j_gene: TRBJ2-2
CDR3nt: TGTGCCAGCAGCGCCGACACAGGGGGCCCCGGGGAGCTGTTTTTT
CDR3aa: CASSADTGGPGELFF

abundance: -
d_gene: -
v_gene: TRBV7-9
j_gene: TRBJ2-4
CDR3nt: TGTGCCAGCAGCCCGGGGGCAGGAGTTAAAAACATTCAGTACTTC
CDR3aa: CASSPGAGVKNIQYF

abundance: -
d_gene: -
v_gene: TRBV28
j_gene: TRBJ2-3
CDR3nt: TGTGCCAGCAGTGATACAGGGCGTACGCAGTATTTT
CDR3aa: CASSDTGRTQYF

abundance: -
d_gene: -
v_gene: TRBV27
j_gene: TRBJ1-1
CDR3nt: TGTGCCAGCAGGGGGACGAACTTTGTATCTGAAGCTTTCTTT
CDR3aa: CASRGTNFVSEAFF

abundance: -
d_gene: -
v_gene: TRBV7-9
j_gene: TRBJ1-1
CDR3nt: TGTGCCAGCAGCTTAGTTGTTCATCACACTGAAGCTTTCTTT
CDR3aa: CASSLVVHHTEAFF

abundance: few
d_gene: TRBD1
v_gene: TRBV5-8
j_gene: TRBJ1-1
CDR3nt: TGTGCCAGCAGTCCAACGGGACAGAGCATGAACACTGAAGCTTTCTTT
CDR3aa: CASSPTGQSMNTEAFF

abundance: -
d_gene: -
v_gene: TRBV27
j_gene: TRBJ2-1
CDR3nt: TGTGCCAGCAGTTACGGCGACGGAGGAAGTTACAATGAGCAGTTCTTC
CDR3aa: CASSYGDGGSYNEQFF